This T cell receptor (beta chain) was recorded in a study of chemoradiotherapy in HPV16-positive cancers (dated by TCRdb to between 2021 and 2024). Study-level background: Candidate HPV-specific T-cell clones and common TCR motifs were defined by functional T-cell assays performed on cells from a couple of HPV16-positive patients. The study asked whether T-cell immunity to the HPV oncoproteins E6 and E7 changes during chemoradiotherapy and whether this immunity affects survival. Next, the candidate HPV-specific TCRs and motifs were followed in TCR repertoires from 80 to 90 patients with HPV-related cancers. Study-wide findings and limitations: The functional definition of HPV-specific T cells came from only a couple of HPV16-positive patients, and the survival association was reported for HPV16-positive patients. Expansion of candidate HPV-specific clones and E7-related TCR motifs was observed in the tumor microenvironment during treatment, whereas no such expansion was observed for non-HPV-specific T cells. In HPV16-positive patients, expansion of HPV-responsive T cells during chemoradiotherapy was found to be associated with improved recurrence-free survival.

Preparation of the library involved the immunoSEQ multiplex PCR assay. TCRdb obtained this table from immuneACCESS and retained in-frame rearrangements with V and J assigned. These tables miss some clones; where compared with another copy, unresolved V genes account for less than half of the shortfall, and the remainder is unexplained. The sample profile shows 40,000 to 60,000 clones; roughly nine tenths of them were found once. The ten most abundant clones make up around 3.5% of the sample. Concerning this clone: No cognate antigen has been identified for it. Base quality data are lacking; no much larger clone is found one base away.

Repertoires were sampled repeatedly over the course of chemoradiotherapy so that clonal expansion in the tumor microenvironment could be followed. Measured from the cysteine to the phenylalanine, the CDR3 is 16 residues long. Of all the DNA, just the CDR3 is kept, 48 bases in frame from base 1. Looking up the germline V gene yields CDR1 MNHNS and CDR2 SASEGT. Trimming costs V 2 bases and J 2 bases, and their ends lie 12 bases apart. The sample here was blood, taken from a patient who underwent chemoradiotherapy. This sequence originates from a human donor with HPV-associated anogenital cancer. The chain is assembled from TRBV6-1 and TRBJ1-4; a confident D gene designation cannot be given. The CDR3 here reads CASSELMASTNEKLFF. The sequence in DNA is TGTGCCAGCAGTGAACTAATGGCCAGCACTAATGAAAAACTGTTTTTT.